The 27 T cell receptor beta chains below all came from one sample that was sequenced in a study of shared clonotypes between healthy human individuals. The protocol was immunoSEQ multiplex PCR, while the TCRdb copy is restricted to in-frame clones and leaves out a portion. The table includes around 2.5 million clones, roughly 93% detected once. The sample comprised naive CD4+ T cells from PBMCs. Subset denoted: CD45RA+ positively selected. Source of these receptors: a man younger than 35 in good health. Some clones in this sample may be carry-over from other donors' samples.

The chain couples TRBV7-2 to TRBJ2-7; 7 nucleotides line up with TRBD1. The CDR3 is 15 residues long. J lost 7 bases, V lost 4 bases, and 13 bases had no gene match. The germline CDR1 and CDR2 sequences are SGHTA and FQGNSA. In nucleotides, the CDR3 is TGTGCCAGCAGCTCGGACAGGTACGCCATAGGGGAGCAGTACTTC. Amino acid sequence: CASSSDRYAIGEQYF.

This chain connects TRBV7-8 to TRBJ2-5; D gene ambiguous. The CDR3 has 14 residues. Looked up from germline, CDR1 is SGHVS and CDR2 is FQNEAQ. With 1 base removed from V and 2 bases from J, the gap between germline ends came to 8 bases. CDR3 DNA: TGTGCCAGCAGCTTAGTCGTTCGGCAAGAGACCCAGTACTTC. It specifies CASSLVVRQETQYF.

This sequence joins TRBV7-2 and TRBJ2-7; D call uncertain. V lost 3 bases and J lost 6, with 9 bases in between. Germline V CDR1 and CDR2: SGHTA, FQGNSA. This CDR3 is built from 12 residues. The CDR3 coding sequence is TGTGCCAGCAGCTTCTTTTCTAGCGAGCAGTACTTC. It is translated as CASSFFSSEQYF.

This clone occurred once. The gene calls are TRBV15 and TRBJ2-3, with 10 bases lining up with TRBD1. The CDR3 has 16 amino acids. The germline V gene has CDR1 LNHNV and CDR2 YYDKDF (reference sequence). With V trimmed by 3 bases and J by 2 bases, 5 bases remained unmatched. The CDR3 DNA reads TGTGCCACCAGCAGGGGACAGGGGAATCCCACAGATACGCAGTATTTT. This sequence encodes CATSRGQGNPTDTQYF.

This clone was detected only once. The chain has TRBV27 and TRBJ2-7, with TRBD2 matching over 7 bases. V gave up 2 bases and J gave up 0 bases; unmatched junction bases: 16. The germline V gene has CDR1 MNHEY and CDR2 SMNVEV (reference sequence). The CDR3 has 19 amino acids. The CDR3 region has the DNA TGTGCCAGCAGTTTAACGACTAATAGAGGCAGCGGGACCTCCTACGAGCAGTACTTC. It codes for CASSLTTNRGSGTSYEQYF.

The CDR3 sequence is CASSPAVHNEQFF. Here the CDR3 DNA reads TGTGCCAGCAGCCCTGCGGTACACAATGAGCAGTTCTTC. The rearrangement uses TRBV7-3 and TRBJ2-1; no clear D. Germline CDR1 and CDR2: SGHTA and FQGTGA. V was trimmed by 5 bases and J by 5 bases, leaving 10 bases between them. The CDR3 contains 13 residues.

This clone was seen a single time. The chain combines TRBV5-5 with TRBJ2-3, with D hard to call. The germline V gene encodes CDR1 SGHKS and CDR2 YYEKEE (reference sequence). Deletions cut 1 base from V and 6 bases from J, with 6 bases between. This CDR3 has 12 residues. As DNA, the CDR3 is TGTGCCAGCAGCTTGAGCTGGGATACGCAGTATTTT. It translates to CASSLSWDTQYF.

The V gene is TRBV6-1, the J gene TRBJ1-2; D call uncertain. The CDR3 runs to 14 residues. The germline gives CDR1 MNHNS, CDR2 SASEGT. V lost 5 bases, J lost 3 bases, and 13 bases lay in between. Here the CDR3 DNA reads TGTGCCAGCAGTCAGCAGAGCTGGGACTATGGCTACACCTTC. Translated, it gives CASSQQSWDYGYTF.

The chain combines TRBV6-6 with TRBJ2-1; 7 bases are shared with TRBD2. This CDR3 is built from 15 residues. Germline CDR1 and CDR2: MNHNY and SVGAGI (reference sequence). J gave up 3 bases and V 4 bases, and 6 bases lay outside the gene matches. CDR3 sequence: CASSSREDHYNEQFF. The DNA of the CDR3 is TGTGCCAGCAGTTCTCGGGAGGACCACTACAATGAGCAGTTCTTC.

The gene calls are TRBV5-1 and TRBJ1-1; D remains ambiguous. V was clipped by 4 bases and J by 2 bases, with 15 bases between them. CDR1 is SGHRS, CDR2 YFSETQ, per germline. CDR3 length: 15 residues. CDR3 sequence: CASSPGPGQNTEAFF. CDR3 coding DNA: TGCGCCAGCAGCCCAGGTCCAGGTCAAAACACTGAAGCTTTCTTT.

The rearrangement uses TRBV4-2 and TRBJ2-7; 10 bases map to TRBD2. Trimming took 3 bases from V and 4 from J; bases not matched to a gene: 12. The length of the CDR3 is 17 residues. CDR1 and CDR2 (germline): LGHNA, YNFKEQ. As DNA, the CDR3 is TGTGCCAGCAGCCATAGGGCTAGCGGGAGTATTGGTTACGAGCAGTACTTC. The encoded protein is CASSHRASGSIGYEQYF.

This rearrangement joins TRBV6-5 to TRBJ2-1; 11 bases agree with TRBD1. CDR3 length: 15 residues. CDR1 MNHEY and CDR2 SVGAGI come from the germline V gene. V lost 6 bases and J lost 6; bases outside the gene matches: 7. The CDR3 protein is CASRSTGTGGNEQFF. DNA of the CDR3: TGTGCCAGCAGGTCTACCGGGACAGGGGGCAATGAGCAGTTCTTC.

This chain uses TRBV25-1 with TRBJ2-7, with D possibly matching TRBD2 (7 bases). Germline V lookup: CDR1 MGHDK, CDR2 SYGVNS. V lost 1 base to trimming and J lost 4 bases, with 11 bases between them. The CDR3 loop spans 14 amino acids. CDR3 sequence: CASSEFRGAYEQYF. For the CDR3, the DNA is TGTGCCAGCAGTGAATTCCGGGGGGCGTACGAGCAGTACTTC.

About this clone itself: The sample has other DNA sequences that encode this CDR3 too. V usage is TRBV28 and J usage is TRBJ1-1; D ambiguous. CDR1 MDHEN and CDR2 SYDVKM come from the germline V gene. The CDR3 is 14 amino acids. V lost 5 bases and J lost 1, with 11 bases in between. The DNA of the CDR3 is TGTGCCAGCAGTCCCCCGAGGAGGAACACTGAAGCTTTCTTT. Amino acid sequence: CASSPPRRNTEAFF.

The V and J genes are TRBV18 and TRBJ1-3; no firm D call. The V and J ends lost 2 bases and 2 bases respectively, with 10 bases between them. This CDR3 has 15 residues. Germline V gene data show CDR1 as KGHSH and CDR2 as LQKENI. CDR3 DNA sequence: TGTGCCAGCTCACCAATAACGGTGACTGGAAACACCATATATTTT. Translating it yields CASSPITVTGNTIYF.

The V and J genes are TRBV7-3 and TRBJ2-2; possibly TRBD1 or TRBD2 for D (6 bases each). V lost 1 base and J lost 0, with 9 bases in between. The CDR3 runs 16 residues. The germline gives CDR1 SGHTA, CDR2 FQGTGA. The CDR3 nucleotides are TGTGCCAGCAGCTTAATCCGGGGGCCGAACACCGGGGAGCTGTTTTTT. Residues: CASSLIRGPNTGELFF.

This clone was observed a few times. The sample holds other DNA sequences that translate to the same CDR3. V is TRBV28 and J is TRBJ1-1; tentatively, D is TRBD1 (6 bases). The CDR3 runs 14 residues. Trimming took off 2 bases at V and 0 bases at J, with 7 bases between the two ends. The germline V gene encodes CDR1 MDHEN and CDR2 SYDVKM. CDR3 sequence reads: CASSLGTLNTEAFF. CDR3 coding DNA: TGTGCCAGCAGTTTAGGGACACTGAACACTGAAGCTTTCTTT.

The DNA of the CDR3 is TGCGCCAGCGGAGCAAGGTTGCGAAGGGGGCAGGAGACCCAGTACTTC. Translated, it gives CASGARLRRGQETQYF. The chain employs TRBV4-3 and TRBJ2-5; 7 bases map to TRBD1. Germline trimming cut 8 bases from V and 5 bases from J; bases unmatched to any gene: 17. CDR3 length: 16 amino acids. Germline V gene sequence: CDR1 LGHNA, CDR2 YSLEER.

This clone appeared once. This chain joins TRBV11-2 and TRBJ2-1, with D hard to call. V shed 0 bases and J shed 8 bases, with 8 bases lying between them. CDR1 SGHAT and CDR2 FQNNGV come from the germline V gene. This CDR3 is 13 amino acids long. DNA of the CDR3: TGTGCCAGCAGCTTAGATATGGCGGATGAGCAGTTCTTC. Translating gives CASSLDMADEQFF.

The rearrangement links TRBV29-1 to TRBJ1-4, with D unresolved. Germline V gene lookup returns CDR1 SQVTM and CDR2 ANQGSEA. The CDR3 has 12 residues. Deletions cut 0 bases from V and 4 bases from J, with 3 bases between. The CDR3 protein is CSVEEGNEKLFF. The CDR3, as DNA: TGCAGCGTTGAAGAGGGTAATGAAAAACTGTTTTTT.

This clone is a singleton in its sample. The chain joins TRBV7-9 to TRBJ1-6; D is undetermined. CDR3 size: 13 residues. Germline V gene data show CDR1 as SEHNR and CDR2 as FQNEAQ (reference sequence). Trimming removed 1 base from V and 10 bases from J, with 8 bases in between. The CDR3 sequence is CASSLEASSPLHF. CDR3 bases: TGTGCCAGCAGCTTAGAGGCGAGCTCACCCCTCCACTTT.

The CDR3 is CASSRTGGWTEAFF. DNA for the CDR3: TGTGCCAGCAGTCGCACTGGGGGGTGGACTGAAGCTTTCTTT. This sequence joins TRBV7-8 and TRBJ1-1; a possible D gene is TRBD1 (5 bases). The CDR3 extends over 14 amino acids. The V gene lost 6 bases and the J gene lost 5 bases, with 16 bases spanning the gap. The V gene's germline CDR1 is SGHVS and CDR2 FQNEAQ.

This sequence joins TRBV19 and TRBJ2-7; TRBD1 matches at 9 bases. The CDR3 runs to 16 residues. From germline, CDR1 is LNHDA and CDR2 SQIVND (reference sequence). Germline trimming cut 3 bases from V and 2 bases from J; bases unmatched to any gene: 8. This CDR3 reads CASSIRPGQGTYEQYF. The CDR3 DNA reads as TGTGCCAGTAGTATCAGGCCGGGACAGGGAACCTACGAGCAGTACTTC.

The rearrangement links TRBV5-1 to TRBJ1-1; no clear D. Germline V gene sequence: CDR1 SGHRS, CDR2 YFSETQ. Trimming took 4 bases from V and 4 from J, leaving 17 bases between them. The CDR3 covers 15 residues. The CDR3 region is CASSPSRQVSTEAFF. DNA for the CDR3: TGCGCCAGCAGCCCAAGCCGTCAGGTTTCCACTGAAGCTTTCTTT.

J is TRBJ1-1 and V is TRBV5-6, with 7 positions matching TRBD1. This CDR3 comprises 16 residues. Germline V gene lookup returns CDR1 SGHDT and CDR2 YYEEEE. V gave up 0 bases and J gave up 4 bases; unmatched junction bases: 9. The CDR3 region is CASSLADGTATTEAFF. The CDR3 nucleotides are TGTGCCAGCAGCTTGGCCGACGGGACAGCGACCACTGAAGCTTTCTTT.

V gene TRBV28 combines with J gene TRBJ2-5, with 7 nucleotides matching TRBD2. V trimming: 8 bases; J trimming: 5 bases; junction bases outside the gene matches: 8. CDR3 length: 13 amino acids. In germline, CDR1 is MDHEN, CDR2 SYDVKM. As DNA, the CDR3 is TGTGCCAGCCGTGCTAGCGGAAGGGAGACCCAGTACTTC. As protein: CASRASGRETQYF.

This rearrangement joins TRBV19 to TRBJ1-1; no clear D gene. V was clipped by 5 bases and J by 0 bases, with 16 bases between them. Germline CDR1 reads LNHDA; CDR2 reads SQIVND (reference sequence). This CDR3 spans 16 amino acids. The CDR3 DNA follows: TGTGCCAGTAGTCCCCTGAAAGGTAATATGAACACTGAAGCTTTCTTT. This translates into CASSPLKGNMNTEAFF.